Below, 23 T cell receptor beta chains from the same sample are listed, as sequenced in a study of cytotoxic CD8 clonotypes in ibrutinib-treated CLL. Generated by immunoSEQ multiplex PCR, the TCRdb table keeps only in-frame clones and is missing some. This sample has some 200,000 clones, with roughly 79% found just once. The specimen was PBMCs, collected after 12 months of ibrutinib treatment. The receptors come from a human donor with chronic lymphocytic leukemia.

Note on this clone: A junction boundary mismatches the germline segment, possibly from a read error. V gene TRBV7-7 combines with J gene TRBJ2-3; D possibly corresponds to TRBD1 (5 bases). This CDR3 spans 13 amino acids. Germline CDR1 SSHAT, CDR2 FNYEAQ (reference sequence). The CDR3 reads CASRATSTDTQYF. The CDR3 bases are TGTGCTAGCAGGGCTACTAGCACAGATACGCAGTATTTT. The whole variable domain, filled in from reference TRBV7-7 and TRBJ2-3, reads GAGVSQSPRYKVTKRGQDVTLRCDPISSHATLYWYQQALGQGPEFLTYFNYEAQPDKSGLPSDRFSAERPEGSISTLTIQRTEQRDSAMYRCASRATSTDTQYFGPGTRLTVL.

This clone was picked up a small number of times. The rearrangement joins TRBV6-1 to TRBJ1-1; perhaps TRBD1 as D (6 bases). In germline, CDR1 is MNHNS, CDR2 SASEGT. The CDR3 has 14 residues. With 7 bases removed from V and 0 bases from J, the gap between germline ends came to 12 bases. In DNA, the CDR3 is TGTGCCAGCAATTTGGGACACTTGAACACTGAAGCTTTCTTT. Translating gives CASNLGHLNTEAFF.

This clone is a singleton in its sample. The CDR3: CASSLGMGSNTQYF. As DNA, the CDR3 is TGCGCCAGCAGCTTGGGGATGGGGTCGAATACGCAGTATTTT. J is TRBJ2-3 and V is TRBV5-1, with D hard to call. The CDR3 consists of 14 residues. V was shortened by 0 bases and J by 7 bases, with 12 bases between the two germline ends. Germline V gene data show CDR1 as SGHRS and CDR2 as YFSETQ.

The chain is built from TRBV12-5 and TRBJ1-4; 9 nucleotides match TRBD1. Per germline, CDR1 LGHNT and CDR2 FRNRAP. CDR3 length equals 14 residues. Unmatched junction bases numbered 3, after V lost 3 bases and J lost 7 bases. CDR3 in amino acids: CASGFTGGFEKLFF. CDR3 coding DNA: TGTGCTAGTGGTTTTACAGGGGGCTTTGAAAAACTGTTTTTT.

The J gene is TRBJ2-1, the V gene TRBV7-9, with D possibly matching TRBD2 (6 bases). The CDR3 contains 13 residues. The germline CDR1 and CDR2 sequences are SEHNR and FQNEAQ (reference sequence). The ends were cut back, 5 bases at V and 9 bases at J, with 14 bases in the middle. The CDR3: CASSLPRRGEQFF. Here the CDR3 DNA reads TGTGCCAGCAGCCTCCCCCGGCGGGGTGAGCAGTTCTTC.

The chain is built from TRBV11-2 and TRBJ1-2; D remains unclear. V was clipped by 1 base and J by 1 base, with 7 bases between them. The germline V gene has CDR1 SGHAT and CDR2 FQNNGV. The CDR3 runs 14 residues. CDR3 sequence: CASSLGVSNYGYTF. The CDR3, as DNA: TGTGCCAGCAGCTTAGGTGTCAGTAACTATGGCTACACCTTC. Combining the CDR3 with reference TRBV11-2 and TRBJ1-2 gives the whole variable domain EAGVAQSPRYKIIEKRQSVAFWCNPISGHATLYWYQQILGQGPKLLIQFQNNGVVDDSQLPKDRFSAERLKGVDSTLKIQPAKLEDSAVYLCASSLGVSNYGYTFGSGTRLTVV.

The chain uses TRBV11-3 and TRBJ2-1, with a weak D call TRBD2 (5 bases). V dropped 4 bases and J dropped 10 bases, with 11 bases sitting between them. Germline V gene sequence: CDR1 SGHNT, CDR2 YENEEA. CDR3 size: 12 residues. The CDR3 loop is CASSSLAREQFF. The CDR3 nucleotides are TGTGCCAGCAGCTCGCTAGCCCGGGAGCAGTTCTTC.

The chain uses TRBV5-6 and TRBJ2-5; 7 bases are shared with TRBD2. The V gene end was trimmed by 0 bases and the J gene end by 1 base; junction bases not matched to a gene: 6. The CDR3 runs 16 residues. The germline gives CDR1 SGHDT, CDR2 YYEEEE. The CDR3 DNA sequence: TGTGCCAGCAGCTTGGAGCTAGCGGCGACCCAAGAGACCCAGTACTTC. Its translation: CASSLELAATQETQYF.

This chain uses TRBV30 with TRBJ1-1; possibly TRBD1 for D (5 bases). Trimming pared 4 bases from V and 2 bases from J, leaving 11 bases between. Germline CDR1 is GTSNPN and CDR2 is SVGIG (reference sequence). The CDR3 consists of 13 residues. CDR3 bases: TGTGCCTGGACAGGGCTGGGAAACACTGAAGCTTTCTTT. This gives the protein CAWTGLGNTEAFF.

CDR3 amino acids: CASSGPNQPQHF. The CDR3 region has the DNA TGTGCCAGCAGTGGCCCAAATCAGCCCCAGCATTTT. The V and J genes are TRBV6-1 and TRBJ1-5; D ambiguous. Germline lookup yields CDR1 MNHNS and CDR2 SASEGT. The CDR3 contains 12 residues. V was trimmed by 4 bases and J by 4 bases, leaving 5 bases between them.

This chain joins TRBV30 and TRBJ2-7, with TRBD1 identical over 8 bases. After removal of 5 bases from V and 13 bases from J, the junction contained 16 bases not matched to a gene. The CDR3 is 13 amino acids. The germline V gene has CDR1 GTSNPN and CDR2 SVGIG (reference sequence). CDR3 DNA: TGTGCCTGGGGGACAGGTCAGGTCCGAATACGATACTTC. The encoded protein is CAWGTGQVRIRYF.

The V gene is TRBV30, the J gene TRBJ2-4; TRBD1 aligns across 8 bases. This CDR3 comprises 13 residues. CDR1 and CDR2 from the germline V gene are GTSNPN and SVGIG (reference sequence). V dropped 2 bases and J dropped 8; count of bases not matched to a gene: 5. CDR3 residues: CAWSFRGPDIQYF. DNA for the CDR3: TGTGCCTGGAGTTTCAGGGGGCCGGACATTCAGTACTTC.

The V and J genes are TRBV2 and TRBJ1-5; 7 nucleotides match TRBD1. V was clipped by 5 bases and J by 7 bases; unmatched bases: 23. Germline V CDR1 and CDR2: SNHLY, FYNNEI. The CDR3 runs 19 residues. Written as DNA, the CDR3 is TGTGCCAGCAGTCCCTTGGGTCACTCCTACAGGGGTAGGGGACAGCCCCAGCATTTT. Protein sequence: CASSPLGHSYRGRGQPQHF.

The J gene is TRBJ1-4, the V gene TRBV2; TRBD1 is a possible D gene (5 bases). V was cut by 7 bases and J by 3 bases, with 9 bases left in between. This CDR3 contains 13 residues. The germline CDR1 and CDR2 sequences are SNHLY and FYNNEI. CDR3 bases: TGTGCCAGCACAGAGACAGCTAATGAAAAACTGTTTTTT. It is translated as CASTETANEKLFF.

The sample holds one count of this clone. The V and J genes are TRBV5-6 and TRBJ2-7; possibly TRBD1 for D (6 bases). Per germline, CDR1 SGHDT and CDR2 YYEEEE. CDR3 length equals 16 residues. V was pared by 4 bases and J by 3 bases, with 20 bases between. The CDR3 loop is CASSPGTGQGYYEQYF. The DNA for the CDR3 is TGTGCCAGCAGCCCGGGCACCGGGCAGGGGTACTACGAGCAGTACTTC.

CDR3 sequence: CASSPYSGYEQYF. The CDR3 region has the DNA TGCGCCAGCAGCCCTTACTCAGGGTACGAGCAGTACTTC. The chain recombines TRBV5-1 with TRBJ2-7; a possible D gene is TRBD1 (5 bases). CDR1 is SGHRS and CDR2 is YFSETQ in the germline V gene. The V end lost 4 bases, the J end lost 4 bases, and 12 bases lay between the germline ends. The CDR3 totals 13 residues.

There are a few counts of this clone. This chain links TRBV5-1 with TRBJ1-1; D gene ambiguous. Germline V gene data show CDR1 as SGHRS and CDR2 as YFSETQ. Trimming took 3 bases from V and 0 from J, leaving 12 bases between them. This CDR3 comprises 15 residues. CDR3 DNA sequence: TGCGCCAGCAGCTCAGGCGGAACCCTGAACACTGAAGCTTTCTTT. Translation: CASSSGGTLNTEAFF. The complete variable domain, with remaining parts taken from reference TRBV5-1 and TRBJ1-1, reads KAGVTQTPRYLIKTRGQQVTLSCSPISGHRSVSWYQQTPGQGLQFLFEYFSETQRNKGNFPGRFSGRQFSNSRSEMNVSTLELGDSALYLCASSSGGTLNTEAFFGQGTRLTVV.

This clone was seen only a few times. This rearrangement joins TRBV11-1 to TRBJ1-1; D perhaps matches TRBD1 (6 bases). V lost 1 base and J lost 0, with 12 bases in between. This CDR3 has 16 residues. Germline lookup yields CDR1 SGHAT and CDR2 FQDESV (reference sequence). CDR3 loop: CASSLGTAPMNTEAFF. The CDR3 coding sequence is TGTGCCAGCAGCTTAGGGACAGCACCCATGAACACTGAAGCTTTCTTT. The complete variable domain, with remaining parts taken from reference TRBV11-1 and TRBJ1-1, reads EAEVAQSPRYKITEKSQAVAFWCDPISGHATLYWYRQILGQGPELLVQFQDESVVDDSQLPKDRFSAERLKGVDSTLKIQPAELGDSAMYLCASSLGTAPMNTEAFFGQGTRLTVV.

This chain joins TRBV4-1 and TRBJ2-7; 12 positions match TRBD2. After removal of 1 base from V and 6 bases from J, the junction contained 10 bases not matched to a gene. The CDR3 runs 17 residues. CDR1 and CDR2 from the germline V gene are MGHRA and YSYEKL. The CDR3 DNA sequence: TGCGCCAGCAGCCAAGTCCGAAAACTAGCGGGAGGTAGCGAGCAGTACTTC. Translation gives CASSQVRKLAGGSEQYF.

J is TRBJ1-5 and V is TRBV28, with 8 bases that match TRBD1. This CDR3 contains 15 residues. Germline V lookup: CDR1 MDHEN, CDR2 SYDVKM. J was trimmed by 2 bases and V by 7 bases; bases with no gene match: 7. CDR3 nucleotide sequence: TGTGCCAGCAATATCGGACAGGGCGGCAATCAGCCCCAGCATTTT. It specifies CASNIGQGGNQPQHF.

V gene TRBV28 combines with J gene TRBJ1-5; maybe TRBD1 (5 bases). Germline V gene data show CDR1 as MDHEN and CDR2 as SYDVKM. This CDR3 region has 12 residues. Trimming shortened V by 7 bases and J by 5 bases, and 9 bases separated the two germline ends. This chain's CDR3 is CASTQQDQPQHF. The CDR3 DNA is TGTGCCAGCACCCAACAGGATCAGCCCCAGCATTTT.

The CDR3 DNA sequence: TGTGCCAGCAGCTCATCCTCCTCCCCCGCTCGGGGGGAAAAACTGTTTTTT. Translation gives CASSSSSSPARGEKLFF. The chain couples TRBV7-9 to TRBJ1-4, with D perhaps matching TRBD1 (5 bases). The germline V and J ends were trimmed by 4 bases and 8 bases, with 23 bases remaining between them. The CDR3 covers 17 residues. Germline assignment: CDR1 SEHNR and CDR2 FQNEAQ (reference sequence).

J is TRBJ2-7 and V is TRBV28; unclear D gene. CDR1 and CDR2 from the germline V gene are MDHEN and SYDVKM. The CDR3 totals 12 residues. With 3 bases removed from V and 6 bases from J, the gap between germline ends came to 9 bases. The CDR3 sequence is CASSFSWGEQYF. CDR3 nucleotide sequence: TGTGCCAGCAGTTTTTCTTGGGGCGAGCAGTACTTC.